This entry describes one TCR beta chain. This sample was taken from a study of blood T cell repertoires in COVID-19. Study summary: Acute and convalescent COVID-19 samples came from the United States, Italy and Spain.

In the authors' methods: Reference gene primer amplification in the assay estimated nucleated cell counts. Assay used: immunoSEQ multiplex PCR; TCRdb lists only in-frame clones, some missing. V and J calls and clone size are as listed in that table; D and trimming were resolved from the DNA. The profile covers around 130,000 clones, with around 81% appearing a single time and over 7% taken by the ten largest. The CDR3 extends over 16 amino acids. Per germline, CDR1 LNHDA and CDR2 SQIVND (reference sequence). Trimming left V 1 base short and J 5 bases short, with 17 bases between. The sequence was obtained from a human donor in a cohort sampled during active COVID-19. The chain joins TRBV19 to TRBJ1-2; D not resolved. Sequencing used peripheral blood. CDR3 DNA: TGTGCCAGTAGTATAGTGCTTGGCGGGTTCGAATATGGCTACACCTTC. Translating it yields CASSIVLGGFEYGYTF.